Each of the 27 T cell receptor beta chains below was sequenced from the same sample in a study of regulatory T cells in long-lasting Graves disease. The time point is: persistent/refractory GD, antithyroid drugs over 5 years with positive TRAb. RNA isolated from PBMCs was used to make the TCR library. Assembly of TCR beta libraries relied on iRepertoire HTBI primers together with Arm-PCR of CDR3 regions. TCRdb re-analysed the multiplex PCR reads in MiXCR, keeping a single row per CDR3 protein. The sample includes roughly 500,000 distinct CDR3 sequences, 22% of them seen just once. The material was peripheral blood mononuclear cells (PBMCs), obtained when the disease was refractory, from a patient treated with antithyroid drugs. The receptors come from a female donor with Graves disease.

The V call is TRBV6-1, the J call TRBJ1-6; the match to TRBD1 covers 7 bases. This CDR3 spans 15 amino acids. In germline, CDR1 is MNHNS, CDR2 SASEGT. J gave up 13 bases and V 7 bases, and 16 bases lay outside the gene matches. The CDR3 sequence is CASTVSGQSGLPLHF. DNA for the CDR3: TGTGCCAGCACGGTTTCGGGACAGAGTGGACTTCCCCTCCACTTT.

In its sample, this clonotype was seen many times. The CDR3 DNA reads as TGTGCCACCCGGGGGGGGCGGGAGCCCTACGAGCAGTACTTC. Translated: CATRGGREPYEQYF. The rearrangement uses TRBV28 and TRBJ2-7; 8 bases align to TRBD2. Germline CDR1 and CDR2: MDHEN and SYDVKM. V was pared by 10 bases and J by 2 bases, with 10 bases of the junction left unmatched. This CDR3 has 14 residues.

This clonotype was seen a few times. This chain connects TRBV20-1 to TRBJ2-7; 7 bases are shared with TRBD2. V was clipped by 5 bases and J by 7 bases; unmatched bases: 14. The CDR3 runs to 14 residues. Germline CDR1 is DFQATT and CDR2 is SNEGSKA (reference sequence). The CDR3 coding sequence is TGCAGTGCTGAAGGGCGGGGGTTTCCAGTAGAGCAGTACTTC. The encoded protein is CSAEGRGFPVEQYF.

This clonotype was counted ten times or more. This chain joins TRBV12-3 or TRBV12-4 and TRBJ1-4; D gene uncertain. V lost 6 bases and J lost 4, with 9 bases in between. The CDR3 extends over 13 amino acids. The CDR3 DNA reads TGTGCCAGCAGGGCACAAATTAATGAAAAACTGTTTTTT. Encoded protein: CASRAQINEKLFF.

Ten or more counts support this clonotype. V usage is TRBV25-1 and J usage is TRBJ2-7; tentative D call: TRBD2 (6 bases). V was clipped by 4 bases and J by 3 bases, with 22 bases between them. The CDR3 runs 17 residues. Germline V gene lookup returns CDR1 MGHDK and CDR2 SYGVNS. In nucleotides, the CDR3 is TGTGCCAGCAGTGGACCCGGAGGGGCTACGAAGGGCTACGAGCAGTACTTC. This encodes CASSGPGGATKGYEQYF.

This clonotype appeared many times. The chain links TRBV29-1 to TRBJ2-5, with TRBD2 matching 11 bases. The CDR3 has 15 residues. V lost 3 bases, J lost 5 bases, and 8 bases stayed unmatched. Germline CDR1 SQVTM, CDR2 ANQGSEA. The DNA of the CDR3 is TGCAGCGTTGACGTTAGCGGGGGGGGAAGGGAGACCCAGTACTTC. Its protein product is CSVDVSGGGRETQYF.

The V call is TRBV3-1, the J call TRBJ2-6; 8 nucleotides align to TRBD2. The trim removed 1 base at V and 5 bases at J, leaving 16 bases unmatched. The CDR3 loop spans 20 amino acids. Germline V gives CDR1 LGHDT, CDR2 YNNKEL (reference sequence). The CDR3 DNA is TGTGCCAGCAGCCAAGCGTCGAGGGGAGCGGGGGATGCACGGGCCAACGTCCTGACTTTC. Its protein product is CASSQASRGAGDARANVLTF.

Details on this clonotype: A single base is all that separates this from a far larger clone, so a read error is likely. The V gene is TRBV2, the J gene TRBJ2-5; TRBD2 might be the D (5 bases). The length of the CDR3 is 13 residues. Germline CDR1 and CDR2: SNHLY and FYNNEI. Trimming took off 6 bases at V and 4 bases at J, with 12 bases between the two ends. The CDR3 sequence is CASRREGRETQYF. CDR3 nucleotide sequence: TGTGCCAGCAGGCGAGAAGGGAGAGAGACCCAGTACTTC.

In this sample, this clonotype turned up many times. This CDR3 is CASSYEGINYGYTF. The CDR3 DNA follows: TGTGCCAGCAGTTACGAGGGGATTAACTATGGCTACACCTTC. The chain recombines TRBV6-2 or TRBV6-3 with TRBJ1-2; possibly TRBD1 for D (5 bases). The CDR3 runs to 14 residues. Trimming removed 2 bases from V and 1 base from J, with 8 bases in between. Germline CDR1 and CDR2: MNHEY and SVGEGT.

This clonotype was seen many times. The chain combines TRBV7-3 with TRBJ2-5; TRBD2 is a possible D gene (7 bases). Germline V gene sequence: CDR1 SGHTA, CDR2 FQGTGA. The V gene lost 3 bases and the J gene lost 0 bases, with 11 bases spanning the gap. The CDR3 totals 15 residues. Here the CDR3 reads CASSLGGGNQETQYF. The CDR3 DNA reads as TGTGCCAGCAGCTTGGGCGGGGGCAACCAAGAGACCCAGTACTTC.

The sample holds one count of this clonotype. The gene calls are TRBV7-2 and TRBJ1-3; unclear D gene. Germline V gene lookup returns CDR1 SGHTA and CDR2 FQGNSA. V shed 5 bases and J shed 0 bases, with 11 bases lying between them. This CDR3 has 15 residues. CDR3 in DNA: TGTGCCAGCAGCCGAGACGGCAACTCTGGAAACACCATATATTTT. Its translation: CASSRDGNSGNTIYF.

The table lists this clonotype with many counts. The chain recombines TRBV2 with TRBJ2-6, with 9 nucleotides matching TRBD1. Germline trimming cut 5 bases from V and 3 bases from J; bases unmatched to any gene: 5. The CDR3 loop spans 16 amino acids. The germline V gene has CDR1 SNHLY and CDR2 FYNNEI. The chain's CDR3 is CASSSDRGYGANVLTF. The CDR3 nucleotides read TGTGCCAGCAGTTCCGACAGGGGGTATGGGGCCAACGTCCTGACTTTC. The whole variable domain, remainder taken from reference TRBV2 and TRBJ2-6, is EPEVTQTPSHQVTQMGQEVILRCVPISNHLYFYWYRQILGQKVEFLVSFYNNEISEKSEIFDDQFSVERPDGSNFTLKIRSTKLEDSAMYFCASSSDRGYGANVLTFGAGSRLTVL.

The genes are TRBV19 and TRBJ2-6; D call uncertain. Germline V gene lookup returns CDR1 LNHDA and CDR2 SQIVND (reference sequence). The CDR3 covers 16 residues. V shed 1 base and J shed 0 bases, with 7 bases lying between them. The CDR3, as DNA: TGTGCCAGTAGTATAGTACAAACCTCTGGGGCCAACGTCCTGACTTTC. As protein: CASSIVQTSGANVLTF. Full variable domain (rest looked up from reference TRBV19 and TRBJ2-6): DGGITQSPKYLFRKEGQNVTLSCEQNLNHDAMYWYRQDPGQGLRLIYYSQIVNDFQKGDIAEGYSVSREKKESFPLTVTSAQKNPTAFYLCASSIVQTSGANVLTFGAGSRLTVL.

The chain employs TRBV24-1 and TRBJ2-1, with TRBD1 matching 8 bases. V lost 3 bases to trimming and J lost 15 bases; unmatched junction nucleotides: 9. CDR1 and CDR2 (germline): KGHDR, SFDVKD. This CDR3 spans 13 amino acids. CDR3 amino acids: CATSDLDRGVRFF. CDR3 nucleotide sequence: TGTGCCACCAGTGATCTAGACAGGGGAGTTCGGTTCTTC.

In its sample, this clonotype was seen many times. V usage is TRBV20-1 and J usage is TRBJ1-6, with unresolved D. Looked up from germline, CDR1 is DFQATT and CDR2 is SNEGSKA (reference sequence). Trimming removed 6 bases from V and 0 bases from J, with 18 bases in between. The CDR3 sequence is 17 residues long. CDR3 in amino acids: CSAARPVVSSYNSPLHF. As DNA, the CDR3 is TGCAGTGCCGCACGCCCGGTTGTCAGCTCCTATAATTCACCCCTCCACTTT.

This clonotype was seen at least ten times. The chain employs TRBV6-1 and TRBJ1-5; D may be TRBD1 (5 bases). This CDR3 has 14 amino acids. The germline CDR1 and CDR2 sequences are MNHNS and SASEGT. Trimming pared 7 bases from V and 3 bases from J, leaving 13 bases between. CDR3 in amino acids: CASIPGAFNQPQHF. CDR3 in DNA: TGTGCCAGCATCCCCGGGGCCTTCAATCAGCCCCAGCATTTT.

The gene calls are TRBV5-5 and TRBJ1-1; D is unresolved. The CDR3 sequence is 14 residues long. From germline, CDR1 is SGHKS and CDR2 YYEKEE (reference sequence). Trimming removed 1 base from V and 0 bases from J, with 7 bases in between. The CDR3 loop reads CASSLQFMNTEAFF. The CDR3 DNA reads as TGTGCCAGCAGCTTGCAATTCATGAACACTGAAGCTTTCTTT.

The gene calls are TRBV7-9 and TRBJ1-4; no reliable D call. Looked up from germline, CDR1 is SEHNR and CDR2 is FQNEAQ (reference sequence). This CDR3 comprises 15 residues. The V and J ends lost 1 base and 0 bases respectively, with 6 bases between them. CDR3 sequence reads: CASSLGQSTNEKLFF. DNA for the CDR3: TGTGCCAGCAGCTTAGGACAATCAACTAATGAAAAACTGTTTTTT.

This clonotype showed up many times. This chain links TRBV27 with TRBJ1-2; D unresolved. CDR1 and CDR2 (germline): MNHEY, SMNVEV (reference sequence). The ends were cut back, 6 bases at V and 5 bases at J, with 10 bases in the middle. CDR3 length: 12 amino acids. The CDR3 is CASSRGLYGYTF. In nucleotides, the CDR3 is TGTGCCAGCAGCCGCGGGCTGTATGGCTACACCTTC.

The V call is TRBV29-1, the J call TRBJ2-7; perhaps TRBD2 as D (5 bases). Per germline, CDR1 SQVTM and CDR2 ANQGSEA. The CDR3 runs to 14 residues. The germline V and J ends were trimmed by 0 bases and 5 bases, with 14 bases remaining between them. CDR3 amino acids: CSVEDSDAGDEQYF. The CDR3 DNA sequence: TGCAGCGTTGAAGATTCTGACGCCGGGGACGAGCAGTACTTC.

This clonotype showed up just a few times. The chain employs TRBV20-1 and TRBJ2-7; 10 bases map to TRBD2. This CDR3 is 15 amino acids long. Unmatched junction bases numbered 7, after V lost 2 bases and J lost 3 bases. Germline values: CDR1 DFQATT, CDR2 SNEGSKA (reference sequence). The DNA of the CDR3 is TGCAGTGCTAGAAATGGACTAGCGGCGAGCTACGAGCAGTACTTC. It specifies CSARNGLAASYEQYF.

This clonotype occurred a few times. The V call is TRBV19, the J call TRBJ1-2; perhaps TRBD1 as D (6 bases). V shed 8 bases and J shed 11 bases, with 21 bases lying between them. CDR1 and CDR2 (germline): LNHDA, SQIVND (reference sequence). The CDR3 length is 13 residues. The CDR3 loop is CASRTNGQTRYTF. Here the CDR3 DNA reads TGTGCCAGTCGAACAAACGGACAGACGAGGTACACCTTC.

This clonotype was detected ten times or more. The chain combines TRBV28 with TRBJ2-5; D uncertain. CDR3 length: 14 residues. Germline lookup yields CDR1 MDHEN and CDR2 SYDVKM. V lost 4 bases and J lost 2, with 11 bases in between. DNA of the CDR3: TGTGCCAGCAGTTCGGGTCCGCCTCAAGAGACCCAGTACTTC. Its protein product is CASSSGPPQETQYF. The full variable domain, with the rest looked up from reference TRBV28 and TRBJ2-5, is DVKVTQSSRYLVKRTGEKVFLECVQDMDHENMFWYRQDPGLGLRLIYFSYDVKMKEKGDIPEGYSVSREKKERFSLILESASTNQTSMYLCASSSGPPQETQYFGPGTRLLVL.

This clonotype came up many times. The genes are TRBV20-1 and TRBJ2-7; TRBD1 agrees at 8 bases. The V gene's germline CDR1 is DFQATT and CDR2 SNEGSKA (reference sequence). The ends lost 5 bases at V and 5 bases at J; junction bases unmatched: 5. The CDR3 is made up of 12 amino acids. CDR3 residues: CSAEDREDEQYF. DNA for the CDR3: TGCAGTGCTGAGGACAGGGAGGACGAGCAGTACTTC.

This clonotype has at least ten counts. The rearrangement uses TRBV12-3 or TRBV12-4 and TRBJ2-2; D is ambiguous. The CDR3 length is 12 residues. The V gene lost 1 base and the J gene lost 7 bases, with 4 bases spanning the gap. The CDR3 coding sequence is TGTGCCAGCAGTTTAGATGTCGGGGAGCTGTTTTTT. Its translation is CASSLDVGELFF.

This clonotype was detected many times. This chain uses TRBV29-1 with TRBJ2-7, with D possibly being TRBD1 or TRBD2 (5 bases each). Germline V CDR1 and CDR2: SQVTM, ANQGSEA. Deletions cut 4 bases from V and 0 bases from J, with 13 bases between. This CDR3 spans 14 amino acids. In nucleotides, the CDR3 is TGCAGCGTTGCAGGGAGTACCGACTCCTACGAGCAGTACTTC. This encodes CSVAGSTDSYEQYF.

In regard to this clonotype: A much bigger clone sits one base away, suggesting this may be a read error. The chain employs TRBV20-1 and TRBJ2-5; D not resolved. CDR1 DFQATT and CDR2 SNEGSKA come from the germline V gene (reference sequence). The CDR3 is made up of 10 amino acids. In DNA form, the CDR3 reads TGCAGTGCCGACGGAGAGACCCAGCACTTC. Translation: CSADGETQHF.